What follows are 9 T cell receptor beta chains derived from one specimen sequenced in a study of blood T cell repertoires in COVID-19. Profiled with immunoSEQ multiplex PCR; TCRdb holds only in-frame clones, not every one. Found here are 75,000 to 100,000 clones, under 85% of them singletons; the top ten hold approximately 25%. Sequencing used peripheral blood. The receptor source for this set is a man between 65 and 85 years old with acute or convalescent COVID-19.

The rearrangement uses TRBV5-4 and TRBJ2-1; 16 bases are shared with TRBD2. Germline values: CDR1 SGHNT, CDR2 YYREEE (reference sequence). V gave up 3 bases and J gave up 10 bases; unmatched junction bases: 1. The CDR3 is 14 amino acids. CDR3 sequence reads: CASSSGLAGGEQFF. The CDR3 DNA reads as TGTGCCAGCAGCTCGGGACTAGCGGGAGGGGAGCAGTTCTTC. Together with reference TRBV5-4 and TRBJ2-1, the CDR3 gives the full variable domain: ETGVTQSPTHLIKTRGQQVTLRCSSQSGHNTVSWYQQALGQGPQFIFQYYREEENGRGNFPPRFSGLQFPNYSSELNVNALELDDSALYLCASSSGLAGGEQFFGPGTRLTVL.

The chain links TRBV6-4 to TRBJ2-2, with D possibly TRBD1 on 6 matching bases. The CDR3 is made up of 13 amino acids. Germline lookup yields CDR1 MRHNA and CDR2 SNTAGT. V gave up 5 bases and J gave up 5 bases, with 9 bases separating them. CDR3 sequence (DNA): TGTGCCAGCAGTCGGGACATTACCGGGGAGCTGTTTTTT. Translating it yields CASSRDITGELFF.

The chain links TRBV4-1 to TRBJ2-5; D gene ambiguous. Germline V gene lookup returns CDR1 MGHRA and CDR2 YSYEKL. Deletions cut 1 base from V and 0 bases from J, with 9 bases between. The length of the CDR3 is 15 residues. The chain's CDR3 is CASSQVQTYQETQYF. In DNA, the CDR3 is TGCGCCAGCAGCCAAGTCCAGACTTACCAAGAGACCCAGTACTTC.

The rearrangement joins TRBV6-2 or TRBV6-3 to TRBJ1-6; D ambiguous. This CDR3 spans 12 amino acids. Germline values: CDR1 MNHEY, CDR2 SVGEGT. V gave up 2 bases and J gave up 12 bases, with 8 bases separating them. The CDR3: CASSYAPLPLHF. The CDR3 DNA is TGTGCCAGCAGTTACGCACCACTACCCCTCCACTTT.

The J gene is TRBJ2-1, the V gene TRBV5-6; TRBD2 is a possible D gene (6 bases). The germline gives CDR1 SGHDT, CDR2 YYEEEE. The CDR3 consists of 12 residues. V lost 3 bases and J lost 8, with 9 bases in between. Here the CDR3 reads CASSSWGDEQFF. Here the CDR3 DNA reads TGTGCCAGCAGCTCGTGGGGGGATGAGCAGTTCTTC.

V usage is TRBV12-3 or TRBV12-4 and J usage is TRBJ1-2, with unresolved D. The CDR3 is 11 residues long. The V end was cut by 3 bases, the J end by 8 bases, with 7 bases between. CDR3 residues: CASSFRGGYTF. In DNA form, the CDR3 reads TGTGCCAGCAGTTTTCGAGGGGGCTACACCTTC.

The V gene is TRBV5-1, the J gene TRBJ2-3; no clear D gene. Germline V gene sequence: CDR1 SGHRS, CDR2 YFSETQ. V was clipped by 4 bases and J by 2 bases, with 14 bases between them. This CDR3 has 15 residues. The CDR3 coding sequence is TGCGCCAGCAGCCCCCACCCCAGTCCCACAGATACGCAGTATTTT. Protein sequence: CASSPHPSPTDTQYF.

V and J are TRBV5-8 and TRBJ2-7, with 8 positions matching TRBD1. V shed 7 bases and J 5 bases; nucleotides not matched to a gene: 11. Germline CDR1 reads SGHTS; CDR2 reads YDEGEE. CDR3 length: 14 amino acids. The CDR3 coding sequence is TGTGCCAGCGGGGCGAGGACAGGGCCCCACGAGCAGTACTTC. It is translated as CASGARTGPHEQYF.

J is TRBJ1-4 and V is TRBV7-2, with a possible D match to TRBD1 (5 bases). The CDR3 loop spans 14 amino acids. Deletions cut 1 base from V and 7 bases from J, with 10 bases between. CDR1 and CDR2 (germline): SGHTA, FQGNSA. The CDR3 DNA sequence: TGTGCCAGCAGCTTAGGGGGCTGGGTTGAAAAACTGTTTTTT. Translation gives CASSLGGWVEKLFF.